A single sample gave rise to the 14 T cell receptor beta chains below, sequenced in a study of T-cell reconstitution after alpha-beta-depleted transplantation in children. As it was prepared, the TCRbeta library received unique molecular identifiers. TCRdb processed the PCR reads anew with MiXCR; each CDR3 protein has one entry. Counted here are 260,000 or so distinct CDR3 sequences, about 11% occurring once; the ten biggest clones make up over 2.5%. The starting material was PBMCs from the stem cell graft donor, obtained from the stem cell graft. The receptors stem from a human donor who donated a stem cell graft to a child with acute lymphoblastic leukemia.

This clonotype has ten or more counts. The chain has TRBV27 and TRBJ2-2, with unresolved D. The CDR3 is made up of 14 amino acids. Germline CDR1 and CDR2: MNHEY and SMNVEV (reference sequence). Trimming pared 3 bases from V and 2 bases from J, leaving 7 bases between. The CDR3 DNA is TGTGCCAGCAGTTTGGTTGCAAACACCGGGGAGCTGTTTTTT. It specifies CASSLVANTGELFF.

The genes are TRBV20-1 and TRBJ1-5, with 9 bases aligning to TRBD1. The CDR3 sequence is 13 residues long. After removal of 5 bases from V and 6 bases from J, the junction contained 5 bases not matched to a gene. Germline V gene data show CDR1 as DFQATT and CDR2 as SNEGSKA (reference sequence). CDR3 amino acids: CSAHRQGGQPQHF. Here the CDR3 DNA reads TGCAGTGCTCACCGACAGGGGGGTCAGCCCCAGCATTTT.

This clonotype was counted many times. This rearrangement joins TRBV11-2 to TRBJ2-7; 10 bases align to TRBD2. The V gene's germline CDR1 is SGHAT and CDR2 FQNNGV. V shed 3 bases and J 7 bases; nucleotides not matched to a gene: 15. The CDR3 consists of 17 residues. This CDR3 reads CASSFLAIAGGAKEQYF. Here the CDR3 DNA reads TGTGCCAGCAGCTTCCTAGCAATAGCGGGAGGAGCTAAAGAGCAGTACTTC.

This clonotype occurred many times. CDR3 region: CASSRGLGDTEAFF. CDR3 nucleotides: TGTGCCAGCTCACGGGGGTTAGGAGACACTGAAGCTTTCTTT. The gene calls are TRBV6-1 and TRBJ1-1; D possibly corresponds to TRBD1 (5 bases). Germline assignment: CDR1 MNHNS and CDR2 SASEGT. The V and J ends lost 8 bases and 3 bases respectively, with 16 bases between them. The CDR3 runs 14 residues.

The sample holds many counts of this clonotype. This chain connects TRBV7-2 to TRBJ2-2; D is possibly TRBD1 (5 bases). The ends were cut back, 9 bases at V and 6 bases at J, with 14 bases in the middle. CDR1 is SGHTA, CDR2 FQGNSA, per germline. There are 13 residues in the CDR3. The CDR3 sequence: CARALQGSGELFF. The CDR3 DNA follows: TGTGCCAGGGCTCTCCAGGGATCCGGGGAGCTGTTTTTT.

This clonotype was counted ten times or more. The chain has TRBV25-1 and TRBJ2-3; 9 nucleotides agree with TRBD1. CDR1 and CDR2 from the germline V gene are MGHDK and SYGVNS. This CDR3 region has 15 residues. The ends lost 3 bases at V and 4 bases at J; junction bases unmatched: 5. The CDR3 sequence is CASSDPDRGPDTQYF. The CDR3 nucleotides read TGTGCCAGCAGTGACCCGGACAGGGGTCCAGATACGCAGTATTTT.

This clonotype turned up a few times. J is TRBJ2-5 and V is TRBV7-2, with 8 positions matching TRBD2. Germline V CDR1 and CDR2: SGHTA, FQGNSA. This CDR3 region has 14 residues. The junction had 5 bases not matched to a gene; V was cut back by 3 bases and J by 5 bases. Here the CDR3 DNA reads TGTGCCAGCAGCTTTACCAGCGGGGGCGAGACCCAGTACTTC. Its protein is CASSFTSGGETQYF.

This clonotype was recorded at least ten times. Here the CDR3 DNA reads TGCGCCAGCAGCCAAGGGGTGGAGGGGCTGAACGGAAACACCATATATTTT. Its protein product is CASSQGVEGLNGNTIYF. J is TRBJ1-3 and V is TRBV4-3, with D possibly TRBD1 on 5 matching bases. CDR1 and CDR2 (germline): LGHNA, YSLEER. Trimming took 1 base from V and 4 from J, leaving 17 bases between them. This CDR3 spans 17 amino acids.

The genes are TRBV30 and TRBJ2-4; TRBD2 is a possible D gene (6 bases). CDR1 is GTSNPN, CDR2 SVGIG, per germline (reference sequence). The CDR3 contains 14 residues. The V and J ends lost 1 base and 9 bases respectively, with 16 bases between them. CDR3 residues: CAWSATSTSGIQYF. The CDR3 nucleotides are TGTGCCTGGAGTGCTACTAGCACCTCAGGCATTCAGTACTTC.

This clonotype was found a few times. The chain links TRBV30 to TRBJ2-5; maybe TRBD1 (6 bases). There are 14 residues in the CDR3. Trimming took off 2 bases at V and 5 bases at J, with 15 bases between the two ends. Germline V gene data show CDR1 as GTSNPN and CDR2 as SVGIG (reference sequence). DNA of the CDR3: TGTGCCTGGAGTAACCGCAGGGGTGGGGAGACCCAGTACTTC. Amino acids: CAWSNRRGGETQYF.

This clonotype has at least ten counts. V gene TRBV7-2 combines with J gene TRBJ2-5; TRBD2 is a possible D gene (6 bases). Trimming left V 3 bases short and J 3 bases short, with 8 bases between. Germline lookup yields CDR1 SGHTA and CDR2 FQGNSA. The CDR3 extends over 13 amino acids. CDR3 in DNA: TGTGCCAGCAGCTTTTCTAGCGAAGAGACCCAGTACTTC. Translated: CASSFSSEETQYF.

This clonotype was detected only a few times. The rearrangement links TRBV4-2 to TRBJ2-3; D gene ambiguous. The CDR3 sequence is 14 residues long. Trimming left V 1 base short and J 0 bases short, with 5 bases between. Germline lookup yields CDR1 LGHNA and CDR2 YNFKEQ. Here the CDR3 reads CASSQAASTDTQYF. CDR3 nucleotides: TGTGCCAGCAGCCAAGCTGCTAGCACAGATACGCAGTATTTT.

This clonotype was seen only a few times. The gene calls are TRBV27 and TRBJ2-7; D perhaps matches TRBD2 (7 bases). CDR3 size: 15 residues. Trimming took 4 bases from V and 0 from J, leaving 13 bases between them. Germline loops: CDR1 MNHEY, CDR2 SMNVEV (reference sequence). Here the CDR3 DNA reads TGTGCCAGCAGTTGGGGGGGGGGCAGCTCCTACGAGCAGTACTTC. Its translation: CASSWGGGSSYEQYF.

This clonotype was seen at least ten times. This rearrangement joins TRBV20-1 to TRBJ1-3; D gene unclear. This CDR3 contains 15 residues. V dropped 6 bases and J dropped 0 bases, with 15 bases sitting between them. From germline, CDR1 is DFQATT and CDR2 SNEGSKA (reference sequence). This chain's CDR3 is CSATPSRFSGNTIYF. The CDR3, as DNA: TGCAGTGCGACCCCCTCCAGGTTCTCTGGAAACACCATATATTTT.